Below, 28 T cell receptor beta chains from the same sample are listed, as sequenced in a study of beta chain features in type 1 diabetes. The whole isolated RNA underwent reverse transcription, so sequencing captured expressed TCRB transcripts. Sequenced by immunoSEQ multiplex PCR; TCRdb stores in-frame clones only, minus some. The data contain a few hundred thousand clones, approximately 15% of them seen just once; the ten biggest clones take up approximately 0.035%. The sequenced sample consisted of naive CD4+ T cells from blood. The receptors stem from a man in his thirties or forties in good health.

The chain links TRBV18 to TRBJ2-7; 7 nucleotides match TRBD1. Trimming cost V 2 bases and J 3 bases; bases outside gene matches: 1. The CDR3 has 13 amino acids. Germline loops: CDR1 KGHSH, CDR2 LQKENI. CDR3 sequence (DNA): TGTGCCAGCTCACCAACAGGGGACTACGAGCAGTACTTC. This encodes CASSPTGDYEQYF.

The V call is TRBV29-1, the J call TRBJ1-2, with D perhaps TRBD1 (5 bases). Trimming shortened V by 5 bases and J by 8 bases, and 18 bases separated the two germline ends. From germline, CDR1 is SQVTM and CDR2 ANQGSEA. CDR3 length: 13 residues. DNA of the CDR3: TGCAGCGTTTCTACCGGGACGGCGGAGGGCTACACCTTC. The encoded protein is CSVSTGTAEGYTF.

This clone appeared a few times. This chain uses TRBV9 with TRBJ2-2; 9 bases align to TRBD2. CDR1 and CDR2 from the germline V gene are SGDLS and YYNGEE. With V trimmed by 4 bases and J by 10 bases, 8 bases remained unmatched. This CDR3 spans 14 amino acids. The CDR3 region has the DNA TGTGCCAGCAGCCTCACGCGGGGGGGCCTGGAGCTGTTTTTT. Its translation: CASSLTRGGLELFF.

The gene calls are TRBV27 and TRBJ2-7; D remains unclear. V lost 2 bases and J 2 bases, leaving 7 bases between the germline ends. The CDR3 has 13 amino acids. The germline V gene has CDR1 MNHEY and CDR2 SMNVEV (reference sequence). CDR3 DNA sequence: TGTGCCAGCAGTTTAAAGGCGACCTACGAGCAGTACTTC. Translating it yields CASSLKATYEQYF.

The V and J genes are TRBV6-6 and TRBJ2-1; tentatively, D is TRBD1 (5 bases). Germline V lookup: CDR1 MNHNY, CDR2 SVGAGI (reference sequence). This CDR3 spans 14 amino acids. V was shortened by 8 bases and J by 4 bases, with 15 bases between the two germline ends. Written as DNA, the CDR3 is TGTGCCAGCTCCGAACCGGACAAATACAATGAGCAGTTCTTC. Amino acids: CASSEPDKYNEQFF.

The genes are TRBV30 and TRBJ1-4; D gene unclear. CDR1 is GTSNPN, CDR2 SVGIG, per germline (reference sequence). V gave up 2 bases and J gave up 0 bases, with 10 bases separating them. This CDR3 is built from 15 residues. CDR3 coding DNA: TGTGCCTGGAGTCCGGGTCATGCAACTAATGAAAAACTGTTTTTT. It yields the protein CAWSPGHATNEKLFF.

The chain recombines TRBV4-3 with TRBJ2-7; TRBD2 matches at 11 bases. The CDR3 length is 16 residues. Germline V gene sequence: CDR1 LGHNA, CDR2 YSLEER. After removal of 1 base from V and 3 bases from J, the junction contained 5 bases not matched to a gene. CDR3 sequence: CASSQALAGGGYEQYF. CDR3 nucleotides: TGCGCCAGCAGCCAAGCCCTAGCGGGGGGAGGCTACGAGCAGTACTTC.

The chain employs TRBV7-2 and TRBJ2-5; no definite D call. Deletions cut 1 base from V and 5 bases from J, with 11 bases between. The CDR3 is 14 residues long. Germline V lookup: CDR1 SGHTA, CDR2 FQGNSA. This CDR3 reads CASSLVSGWETQYF. The CDR3, as DNA: TGTGCCAGCAGCTTAGTATCCGGATGGGAGACCCAGTACTTC.

This clone has just a few counts. V is TRBV14 and J is TRBJ1-6, with D unclear. V was clipped by 4 bases and J by 14 bases, with 15 bases between them. CDR1 is SGHDN and CDR2 is FVKESK in the germline V gene. The CDR3 totals 13 residues. The CDR3 is CASSPHPRSALHF. The CDR3 coding sequence is TGTGCCAGCAGCCCCCATCCACGGTCTGCCCTCCACTTT.

This clone has more than one count but fewer than ten. The chain links TRBV2 to TRBJ2-3; no clear D. CDR3 size: 12 residues. V was clipped by 3 bases and J by 2 bases, with 3 bases between them. Per germline, CDR1 SNHLY and CDR2 FYNNEI. As DNA, the CDR3 is TGTGCCAGCAGTGAGTCCACAGATACGCAGTATTTT. Amino acids: CASSESTDTQYF.

This clone has more than one count but fewer than ten. The rearrangement joins TRBV7-2 to TRBJ2-3, with 8 bases that match TRBD2. Germline CDR1 SGHTA, CDR2 FQGNSA. This CDR3 has 13 residues. The J segment lost 7 bases and the V segment lost 5 bases, leaving 5 bases of the junction unmatched. CDR3 loop: CASSPGLENTQYF. Written as DNA, the CDR3 is TGTGCCAGCAGCCCGGGACTAGAGAATACGCAGTATTTT.

In regard to this clone: Germline and junction disagree at one end, which may indicate a read error. The J gene is TRBJ1-1, the V gene TRBV29-1, with D perhaps matching TRBD1 (5 bases). CDR1 is SQVTM, CDR2 ANQGSEA, per germline. The CDR3 totals 12 residues. The CDR3 loop reads CGVQGMFTEAFF. CDR3 bases: TGCGGCGTCCAGGGTATGTTCACTGAAGCTTTCTTT.

This clone has a handful of counts. The chain recombines TRBV9 with TRBJ2-3; D is perhaps TRBD2 (5 bases). Germline values: CDR1 SGDLS, CDR2 YYNGEE. The V gene lost 0 bases and the J gene lost 5 bases, with 13 bases spanning the gap. CDR3 length: 15 amino acids. In nucleotides, the CDR3 is TGTGCCAGCAGCGTAGGAGGTAGCGTGGGAGATACGCAGTATTTT. Its translation: CASSVGGSVGDTQYF.

This clone came up many times. The V call is TRBV30, the J call TRBJ1-1, with D hard to call. The ends were cut back, 5 bases at V and 5 bases at J, with 18 bases in the middle. Per germline, CDR1 GTSNPN and CDR2 SVGIG (reference sequence). This CDR3 is 14 amino acids long. CDR3: CAWWPGLVFTEAFF. As DNA, the CDR3 is TGTGCCTGGTGGCCCGGGTTGGTATTTACTGAAGCTTTCTTT.

The V call is TRBV28, the J call TRBJ2-1; 7 bases agree with TRBD2. V lost 0 bases to trimming and J lost 10 bases; unmatched junction nucleotides: 9. Germline CDR1 and CDR2: MDHEN and SYDVKM. The length of the CDR3 is 15 residues. Here the CDR3 reads CASSLWSNSGPEQFF. CDR3 coding DNA: TGTGCCAGCAGTTTATGGTCCAATAGCGGGCCCGAGCAGTTCTTC.

This clone appeared a few times. The CDR3, as DNA: TGTGCCAGCAGCCCCCAGACAGGGGGCTATGGCTACACCTTC. Protein sequence: CASSPQTGGYGYTF. The chain employs TRBV7-9 and TRBJ1-2; TRBD1 agrees at 9 bases. Trimming cost V 5 bases and J 4 bases; bases outside gene matches: 5. The CDR3 covers 14 residues. Germline assignment: CDR1 SEHNR and CDR2 FQNEAQ (reference sequence).

This clone was detected a few times. This chain links TRBV2 with TRBJ2-1; 8 bases map to TRBD1. With 7 bases clipped from V and 6 bases from J, the junction kept 8 bases outside the gene matches. The CDR3 spans 14 residues. CDR1 and CDR2 from the germline V gene are SNHLY and FYNNEI. For the CDR3, the DNA is TGTGCCAGCACCCGGACAGGGAAACCCAATGAGCAGTTCTTC. It is translated as CASTRTGKPNEQFF.

The chain combines TRBV7-2 with TRBJ2-1; TRBD2 matches 7 bases. The CDR3 loop spans 15 amino acids. From germline, CDR1 is SGHTA and CDR2 FQGNSA. V gave up 3 bases and J gave up 5 bases; unmatched junction bases: 7. The CDR3 here is CASSFGGGINNEQFF. The CDR3 coding sequence is TGTGCCAGCAGCTTTGGCGGGGGAATAAACAATGAGCAGTTCTTC.

This clone was detected only a few times. V is TRBV9 and J is TRBJ2-1; perhaps D is TRBD1 or TRBD2 (5 bases each). V lost 0 bases and J lost 7, with 14 bases in between. The CDR3 consists of 15 residues. Germline V CDR1 and CDR2: SGDLS, YYNGEE. The CDR3 sequence: CASSVGSGLANEQFF. The CDR3 DNA follows: TGTGCCAGCAGCGTAGGGTCAGGGTTAGCGAATGAGCAGTTCTTC.

The chain uses TRBV9 and TRBJ2-5; D gene unclear. Trimming left V 4 bases short and J 5 bases short, with 12 bases between. The CDR3 extends over 13 amino acids. The germline V gene encodes CDR1 SGDLS and CDR2 YYNGEE. The CDR3 here is CASSSLPGETQYF. Written as DNA, the CDR3 is TGTGCCAGCAGCTCGCTCCCGGGTGAGACCCAGTACTTC. The entire variable domain, with the rest obtained from reference TRBV9 and TRBJ2-5, is as follows: DSGVTQTPKHLITATGQRVTLRCSPRSGDLSVYWYQQSLDQGLQFLIQYYNGEERAKGNILERFSAQQFPDLHSELNLSSLELGDSALYFCASSSLPGETQYFGPGTRLLVL.

The CDR3 here is CASGREGTEAFF. The CDR3 bases are TGTGCCAGCGGGCGGGAGGGCACTGAAGCTTTCTTT. The gene calls are TRBV6-1 and TRBJ1-1; the D is unclear. Looked up from germline, CDR1 is MNHNS and CDR2 is SASEGT. Trimming left V 8 bases short and J 4 bases short, with 11 bases between. This CDR3 contains 12 residues.

The chain uses TRBV6-5 and TRBJ2-3; a possible D gene is TRBD2 (5 bases). V was trimmed by 0 bases and J by 12 bases, leaving 22 bases between them. CDR1 is MNHEY and CDR2 is SVGAGI in the germline V gene. This CDR3 comprises 16 residues. The CDR3 reads CASSYSVGATINNQYF. CDR3 sequence (DNA): TGTGCCAGCAGTTACTCCGTGGGAGCAACTATAAACAATCAGTATTTT.

This clone has just a few counts. J is TRBJ2-1 and V is TRBV9; TRBD2 matches at 8 bases. Germline V gene data show CDR1 as SGDLS and CDR2 as YYNGEE. CDR3 length: 16 amino acids. With V trimmed by 0 bases and J by 6 bases, 8 bases remained unmatched. CDR3 nucleotides: TGTGCCAGCAGCGTAGCGGTAGCGGGATTAGTCAATGAGCAGTTCTTC. This translates into CASSVAVAGLVNEQFF.

The chain employs TRBV30 and TRBJ2-4; 8 positions agree with TRBD1. The CDR3 has 15 amino acids. With V trimmed by 5 bases and J by 0 bases, 6 bases remained unmatched. Germline V CDR1 and CDR2: GTSNPN, SVGIG (reference sequence). The CDR3 region is CAWDRTGLAKNIQYF. CDR3 nucleotides: TGTGCCTGGGATCGGACAGGGCTAGCCAAAAACATTCAGTACTTC.

This clone was observed a few times. Written as DNA, the CDR3 is TGCAGCGCCTCTAGAGGGGCCCCAGGGAGAACTTACAATGAGCAGTTCTTC. This gives the protein CSASRGAPGRTYNEQFF. The rearrangement joins TRBV29-1 to TRBJ2-1; either TRBD1 or TRBD2 may supply D (5 bases each). The CDR3 consists of 17 residues. Trimming cost V 7 bases and J 4 bases, with 26 bases left between them. Germline V gene lookup returns CDR1 SQVTM and CDR2 ANQGSEA.

This clone came up a few times. The V and J genes are TRBV4-3 and TRBJ1-2; D unclear. This CDR3 has 16 amino acids. V gave up 1 base and J gave up 0 bases, with 12 bases separating them. Germline-derived CDR1 and CDR2 are LGHNA and YSLEER. CDR3 in DNA: TGCGCCAGCAGCCAAGCCTCGCGAACAGCTAACTATGGCTACACCTTC. Its protein product is CASSQASRTANYGYTF.

This rearrangement joins TRBV7-2 to TRBJ1-4; 7 bases line up with TRBD1. Germline V gene lookup returns CDR1 SGHTA and CDR2 FQGNSA. The CDR3 runs to 15 residues. With V trimmed by 3 bases and J by 3 bases, 4 bases remained unmatched. The CDR3 nucleotides read TGTGCCAGCAGCTTCTGGGGACAGCCTAATGAAAAACTGTTTTTT. Translation gives CASSFWGQPNEKLFF.

This clone showed up just a few times. CDR3 amino acids: CASSVEGARLGELFF. In DNA, the CDR3 is TGTGCCAGCAGCGTTGAAGGGGCGCGTCTCGGGGAGCTGTTTTTT. The chain is built from TRBV9 and TRBJ2-2, with D possibly being TRBD1 (5 bases). The germline gives CDR1 SGDLS, CDR2 YYNGEE. V was clipped by 2 bases and J by 7 bases, with 15 bases between them. The CDR3 is 15 residues long.